This is a list of T cell receptor beta chains from one sample in a study of blood T cell repertoires in COVID-19. Here immunoSEQ multiplex PCR was the method, and the copy in TCRdb shows in-frame clones only, minus some. The data hold 100,000 to 150,000 clones, with almost 70% observed a single time. Sequenced sample: peripheral blood. These TCRs come from a woman in her seventies with acute or convalescent COVID-19. Each CDR3 is given with its conserved first and last residue. The D gene is left open where the match is weak. Some rows have no size entry. The others give once, few or many, or a class for an expanded clone.

clone_size j_call v_call d_call cdr3_nt cdr3_aa
NA TRBJ1-4 TRBV2 NA TGTGCCAGCAGTGAAAACGGTATAAATGAAAAACTGTTTTTT CASSENGINEKLFF
NA TRBJ2-1 TRBV19 NA TGTGCCAGTAGTCCGGGTAACAACAATGAGCAGTTCTTC CASSPGNNNEQFF
once TRBJ1-6 TRBV6-2/TRBV6-3 NA TGTGCCAGCCGTTGGGCATCTCTTTCACCCCTCCACTTT CASRWASLSPLHF
once TRBJ1-5 TRBV6-5 NA TGTGCCAGCAGGTTTCAGGGGAGCCATCAGCCCCAGCATTTT CASRFQGSHQPQHF
medium-sized TRBJ1-2 TRBV6-4 NA TGTGCCAGCAGCCGAGGGGGTAACTATGGCTACACCTTC CASSRGGNYGYTF
NA TRBJ1-4 TRBV6-1 NA TGTGCCAGCAGTGAAGCATCTACGGGTAATGAAAAACTGTTTTTT CASSEASTGNEKLFF
NA TRBJ2-7 TRBV19 TRBD2 TGTGCCAGTAGTATCGGGTTGGGACTAGCGGGATCCTACGAGCAGTACTTC CASSIGLGLAGSYEQYF
few TRBJ1-6 TRBV25-1 TRBD1 TGTGCCAGCAGTGAACTGGACAGGGCCCCCCTCCACTTT CASSELDRAPLHF
few TRBJ2-1 TRBV9 NA TGTGCCAGCAGCCAGGGCCCGGGCAATGAGCAGTTCTTC CASSQGPGNEQFF
NA TRBJ2-3 TRBV4-1 NA TGCGCCAGCAGCCCGAAGGAGGGGCATACGCAGTATTTT CASSPKEGHTQYF
few TRBJ2-7 TRBV28 NA TGTGCCAGCAGCCCTCGGGACACCGCCTACGAGCAGTACTTC CASSPRDTAYEQYF
NA TRBJ2-2 TRBV11-2 NA TGTGCCAGCAGCTTTCAGGGAACCGGGGAGCTGTTTTTT CASSFQGTGELFF
NA TRBJ1-1 TRBV19 TRBD1 TGTGCCAGTAGTATACAGGGGGCCCAAGCTTTCTTT CASSIQGAQAFF
NA TRBJ2-3 TRBV30 TRBD2 TGTGCCTGGAAGGGGCGGGGGGGCTCAGATACGCAGTATTTT CAWKGRGGSDTQYF
once TRBJ2-7 TRBV11-2 TRBD2 TGTGCCAGCAGCTTATTTAGCGGGGCGGCCTACGAGCAGTACTTC CASSLFSGAAYEQYF
NA TRBJ1-6 TRBV10-2 NA TGCGCCGTTTTACAGGGATATAATTCACCCCTCCACTTT CAVLQGYNSPLHF
NA TRBJ2-7 TRBV6-5 NA TGTGCCAGCAAAACGAGTTCGGGTAACGAGCAGTACTTC CASKTSSGNEQYF
few TRBJ1-5 TRBV27 TRBD1 TGTGCCAGCAGTTTAGGACAGGGTGGCAATCAGCCCCAGCATTTT CASSLGQGGNQPQHF
NA TRBJ2-3 TRBV19 NA TGTGCCAGTAGTTCGGGAACAGATACGCAGTATTTT CASSSGTDTQYF
NA TRBJ2-3 TRBV2 NA TGTGCCAGCAGATTCTCCCGGGACACCTCCACAGATACGCAGTATTTT CASRFSRDTSTDTQYF
NA TRBJ1-4 TRBV2 NA TGTGCCAGCACTCTACCCAATGAAAAACTGTTTTTT CASTLPNEKLFF
NA TRBJ2-3 TRBV5-1 NA TGCGCCAGCAGCTTAGGGACACGGGCAGATACGCAGTATTTT CASSLGTRADTQYF
NA TRBJ2-2 TRBV11-2 NA TGTGCCAGCAGCCGTCGGGGAAACACCGGGGAGCTGTTTTTT CASSRRGNTGELFF
NA TRBJ2-1 TRBV5-1 NA TGCGCCAGCAGCTTGAATGTGGGAGTAGGCAATGAGCAGTTCTTC CASSLNVGVGNEQFF
NA TRBJ2-3 TRBV4-2 NA TGTGCCAGCAGCCAAATCTCCGATACGCAGTATTTT CASSQISDTQYF
once TRBJ2-2 TRBV18 NA TGTGCCAGCTCACAGGGGTCCGCGAACACCGGGGAGCTGTTTTTT CASSQGSANTGELFF
NA TRBJ1-5 TRBV19 TRBD1 TGTGCCAGTAGTAGGGACAGAAATAGCAATCAGCCCCAGCATTTT CASSRDRNSNQPQHF
NA TRBJ1-6 TRBV2 NA TGTGCCAGCAGGTCAGATAATTCACCCCTCCACTTT CASRSDNSPLHF
NA TRBJ2-5 TRBV2 TRBD2 TGTGCCAGCAGGGAGCGGGAGAACCAAGAGACCCAGTACTTC CASRERENQETQYF
few TRBJ2-7 TRBV5-5 NA TGTGCCAGCAGCTTGGAACTCTACGAGCAGTACTTC CASSLELYEQYF
NA TRBJ2-2 TRBV6-5 TRBD2 TGTGCCAGCAGCTCCGGGACTAGCGATTACGGGGAGCTGTTTTTT CASSSGTSDYGELFF
NA TRBJ1-1 TRBV10-3 TRBD1 TGTGCCATCAGTGAGATAACAGGGGGCTTACGTGAAGCTTTCTTT CAISEITGGLREAFF
NA TRBJ2-3 TRBV11-2 NA TGTGCCAGCAGCTCTGACACTAGCACAGATACGCAGTATTTT CASSSDTSTDTQYF
NA TRBJ1-5 TRBV28 NA TGTGCCAGCAGTTTTGGGGCAGGGTATAGTCAGCCCCAGCATTTT CASSFGAGYSQPQHF
NA TRBJ1-2 TRBV12-3/TRBV12-4 NA TGTGCCAGCAGAAAACAGGGTCTCTATGGCTACACCTTC CASRKQGLYGYTF
NA TRBJ2-7 TRBV4-3 TRBD1 TGCGCCAGCAGCCAAGGTGACAGGGAGTACGAGCAGTACTTC CASSQGDREYEQYF
NA TRBJ2-7 TRBV4-3 NA TGCGCCAGCAGCCAAGATTACCCCCCCGGGGGTGGGGGGAATTACGAGCAGTACTTC CASSQDYPPGGGGNYEQYF
NA TRBJ1-2 TRBV19 NA TGTGCCAGTAGTGTCTTCAGGGGAGACTATGGCTACACCTTC CASSVFRGDYGYTF
NA TRBJ1-1 TRBV27 NA TGTGCCAGCAGTTCCACCGGGACACTAAGCAACACTGAAGCTTTCTTT CASSSTGTLSNTEAFF
NA TRBJ2-1 TRBV29-1 TRBD1 TGCAGCCTGGGACAGGGGGGTTACAATGAGCAGTTCTTC CSLGQGGYNEQFF
once TRBJ2-3 TRBV13 TRBD2 TGTGCCAGCAGCCGGACAGGCCTGACTAGCGGGGCCTCTTCGGATACGCAGTATTTT CASSRTGLTSGASSDTQYF
NA TRBJ1-1 TRBV19 TRBD1 TGTGCCAGTAGTATACCGGGACAGGGAAGGAACACTGAAGCTTTCTTT CASSIPGQGRNTEAFF
NA TRBJ2-5 TRBV5-1 TRBD1 TGCGCCAGCAGCTCGACAGGGCATTACCAAGAGACCCAGTACTTC CASSSTGHYQETQYF
NA TRBJ1-4 TRBV19 NA TGTGCCAGTAGTATAGATGGCCCACAGACAACTAATGAAAAACTGTTTTTT CASSIDGPQTTNEKLFF
NA TRBJ2-5 TRBV27 TRBD1 TGTGCCAGCATCCCAACCGGCCGGGACAGGGGGAAGGAGACCCAGTACTTC CASIPTGRDRGKETQYF
NA TRBJ2-2 TRBV15 NA TGTGCCACCAGCAGAGATCTAGCGACGGTCGGCACCGGGGAGCTGTTTTTT CATSRDLATVGTGELFF